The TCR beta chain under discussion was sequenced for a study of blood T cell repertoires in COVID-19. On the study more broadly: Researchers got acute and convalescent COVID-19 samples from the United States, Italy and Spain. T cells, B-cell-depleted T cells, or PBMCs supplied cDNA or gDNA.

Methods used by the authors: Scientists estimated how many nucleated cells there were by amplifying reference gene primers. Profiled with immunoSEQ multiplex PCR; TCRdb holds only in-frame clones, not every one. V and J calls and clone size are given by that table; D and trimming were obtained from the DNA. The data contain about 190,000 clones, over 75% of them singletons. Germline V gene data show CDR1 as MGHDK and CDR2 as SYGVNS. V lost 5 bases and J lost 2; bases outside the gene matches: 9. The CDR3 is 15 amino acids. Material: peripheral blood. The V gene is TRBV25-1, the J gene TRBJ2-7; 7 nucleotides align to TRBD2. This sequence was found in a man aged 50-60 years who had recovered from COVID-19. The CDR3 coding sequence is TGTGCCAGCAGTTTTTCAGGCGCGGGAGCCTACGAGCAGTACTTC. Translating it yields CASSFSGAGAYEQYF.